In its sample, the clone carrying this TCR beta chain was seen many times. As yet, its antigen is unknown. The sample's time point: pre-sensitization, week 0. The treatment here: therapeutic diphenylcyclopropenone sensitization with weekly scalp DPC. The entry originates in a study of human T cells and chemical hapten exposure. Per the original methods: A per-sample median of about 100,000 TCRs was observed, with counts ranging from about 20,000 to 750,000. Each CDR3 protein gets one entry after TCRdb re-called the RACE reads with MiXCR. The V and J calls here are based on TCRdb, not the publication. The sample records over 300,000 distinct CDR3 sequences, approximately 5% being singletons. The V gene's germline CDR1 is MNHEY and CDR2 SVGAGI. The CDR3 loop spans 15 amino acids. V shed 5 bases and J shed 4 bases, with 12 bases lying between them. Study-wide results and limits: Controls had significantly fewer large CDR3 similarity clusters than were formed by expanded TCRs. Patch test score was positively correlated with the counts of TCRs that had expanded at PT1. No alteration of TCRs above 1 in 1000 frequency was seen with DPC sensitization.

This sample comprised whole blood, obtained in connection with sensitization to the hapten diphenylcyclopropenone (DPC). The V gene is TRBV6-5, the J gene TRBJ2-6; D could derive from TRBD1 or TRBD2 (6 bases each). The receptor comes from a woman aged 45-60 years with alopecia areata. Some clones in this sample may be carry-over from other donors' samples. For the CDR3, the DNA is TGTGCCAGCAGTCCAGGGGAGGACGGGGCCAACGTCCTGACTTTC. Translated, it gives CASSPGEDGANVLTF.